The rows below give T cell receptor beta chains drawn from one sample of a study of spatial heterogeneity in lung cancer. TCRdb itself ran the 5' RACE reads through MiXCR, one entry per CDR3 protein. The table shows almost 3,000 distinct CDR3 sequences, with 5.5% to 8% occurring only once. The sequencing here drew on lung tumor tissue, taken at surgery. The origin of the receptors is a female donor with early-stage non-small cell lung cancer. The CDR3 runs from the conserved cysteine through the conserved F or W. D genes are given only for firm matches. Some rows have no size entry. The others give once, few or many, or a class for an expanded clone.

clone size	D gene	V gene	J gene	CDR3 protein	CDR3 DNA
medium-sized	TRBD2	TRBV7-8	TRBJ2-5	CASSQMRGGAGETQYF	TGTGCCAGCAGCCAAATGCGCGGGGGGGCCGGCGAGACCCAGTACTTC
medium-sized	-	TRBV6-6	TRBJ2-3	CASSYSLFTDTQYF	TGTGCCAGCAGTTACTCGTTATTCACAGATACGCAGTATTTT
medium-sized	-	TRBV5-1	TRBJ2-5	CASSFSGGRETQYF	TGCGCCAGCAGCTTCTCGGGGGGCCGAGAGACCCAGTACTTC
large	TRBD2	TRBV7-8	TRBJ2-5	CASSLVILAGGPKTQYF	TGTGCCAGCAGCTTAGTGATTCTAGCGGGGGGGCCCAAGACCCAGTACTTC
medium-sized	-	TRBV7-2	TRBJ1-2	CASSLRGVQGQANYGYTF	TGTGCCAGCAGCTTAAGGGGGGTACAGGGCCAAGCTAACTATGGCTACACCTTC
medium-sized	TRBD1	TRBV5-1	TRBJ1-1	CASSLDAGGRTEAFF	TGCGCCAGCAGCTTGGACGCAGGGGGCCGGACTGAAGCTTTCTTT
few	-	TRBV25-1	TRBJ1-1	CASSEEGVRTEAFF	TGTGCCAGCAGTGAAGAGGGGGTGAGGACTGAAGCTTTCTTT
many	TRBD2	TRBV6-1	TRBJ2-3	CASSGRLAGDLDTQYF	TGTGCCAGCAGTGGCCGACTAGCGGGTGACTTGGATACGCAGTATTTT
medium-sized	-	TRBV6-5	TRBJ2-2	CASSLGSGELFF	TGTGCCAGCAGTTTAGGGTCGGGGGAGCTGTTTTTT
medium-sized	-	TRBV27	TRBJ1-6	CASSLGSSYNSPLHF	TGTGCCAGCAGTTTGGGGAGCTCCTATAATTCACCCCTCCACTTT
many	-	TRBV4-1	TRBJ1-3	CASSPLLSSGNTIYF	TGCGCCAGCAGCCCCTTGCTCAGCTCTGGAAACACCATATATTTT
medium-sized	TRBD1	TRBV29-1	TRBJ2-2	CSYNRGGITGELFF	TGCAGCTACAACAGGGGTGGGATCACCGGGGAGCTGTTTTTT
medium-sized	-	TRBV6-6	TRBJ1-2	CASSYAGDGYTF	TGTGCCAGCAGTTACGCTGGGGATGGCTACACCTTC
medium-sized	-	TRBV2	TRBJ2-1	CASMSWIEQFF	TGTGCCAGCATGTCTTGGATCGAGCAGTTCTTC
medium-sized	TRBD2	TRBV2	TRBJ2-5	CASSDSGRWGETQYF	TGTGCCAGCAGTGATAGCGGGCGGTGGGGAGAGACCCAGTACTTC
medium-sized	TRBD1	TRBV6-5	TRBJ2-7	CASSYRPGQGSEQYF	TGTGCCAGCAGTTACAGGCCGGGACAGGGGAGCGAGCAGTACTTC
medium-sized	TRBD1	TRBV7-9	TRBJ2-1	CASSRLSDRVNEQFF	TGTGCCAGCAGCAGGCTCTCCGACAGGGTAAATGAGCAGTTCTTC
medium-sized	-	TRBV2	TRBJ1-5	CASSLTLLNQPQHF	TGTGCCAGCAGTCTTACCCTCCTCAATCAGCCCCAGCATTTT
medium-sized	TRBD1	TRBV6-5	TRBJ2-1	CASSYPGTGGLEFF	TGTGCCAGCAGTTACCCCGGGACAGGGGGCTTAGAGTTCTTC
-	-	TRBV30	TRBJ2-1	CAWSVLGTGDEQFF	TGTGCCTGGAGTGTACTGGGGACGGGCGATGAGCAGTTCTTC
many	-	TRBV7-2	TRBJ2-7	CASSLAGYYEQYF	TGTGCCAGCAGCTTAGCGGGATACTACGAGCAGTACTTC
few	-	TRBV29-1	TRBJ2-5	CSVGLQGQETQYF	TGCAGCGTTGGTTTGCAGGGCCAAGAGACCCAGTACTTC
medium-sized	TRBD2	TRBV5-4	TRBJ2-1	CASSLYGGEYNEQFF	TGTGCCAGCAGCTTATACGGGGGGGAATACAATGAGCAGTTCTTC
medium-sized	-	TRBV6-6	TRBJ2-7	CASSQTASYEQYF	TGTGCCAGCAGTCAGACAGCCTCCTACGAGCAGTACTTC
-	-	TRBV2	TRBJ2-5	CASSRTFGETQYF	TGTGCCAGCTCCCGCACGTTCGGCGAGACCCAGTACTTC
medium-sized	-	TRBV20-1	TRBJ1-1	CSARGPGPVNTEAFF	TGCAGTGCTAGAGGCCCGGGACCGGTGAACACTGAAGCTTTCTTT
many	-	TRBV7-3	TRBJ1-1	CASSLGPLGRAFF	TGTGCCAGCAGCTTGGGACCGCTAGGTCGGGCTTTCTTT
medium-sized	-	TRBV7-3	TRBJ2-7	CASSLNQGPYERYF	TGTGCCAGCAGCTTAAATCAGGGACCCTACGAGCGGTACTTC
medium-sized	TRBD2	TRBV30	TRBJ2-2	CASRTSGGIAGELFF	TGTGCCTCGCGGACTAGCGGGGGGATAGCCGGGGAGCTGTTTTTT
few	TRBD2	TRBV28	TRBJ2-7	CASSTIAGGDYEQYF	TGTGCCAGCAGTACCATAGCGGGGGGAGACTACGAGCAGTACTTC
many	-	TRBV7-2	TRBJ1-1	CASSGFQNTEAFF	TGTGCCAGCAGCGGCTTCCAGAACACTGAAGCTTTCTTT
-	-	TRBV20-1	TRBJ2-4	CSGNEGAKNIQYF	TGCAGTGGGAACGAGGGGGCCAAAAACATTCAGTACTTC
medium-sized	-	TRBV5-1	TRBJ2-5	CASSSGGDHGETQYF	TGCGCCAGCAGCTCTGGAGGGGACCACGGGGAGACCCAGTACTTC
many	-	TRBV15	TRBJ2-6	CATSRESGSGANVLTF	TGTGCCACCAGCAGAGAGAGTGGGTCCGGGGCCAACGTCCTGACTTTC
medium-sized	-	TRBV24-1	TRBJ1-5	CATSDLRRRANQPQHF	TGTGCCACCAGTGATTTAAGGCGCAGGGCGAATCAGCCCCAGCATTTT
medium-sized	TRBD1	TRBV2	TRBJ1-1	CASSDYKGATEAFF	TGTGCCAGCAGTGATTACAAGGGGGCAACTGAAGCTTTCTTT
medium-sized	TRBD2	TRBV7-2	TRBJ2-5	CASSLVGGVETQYF	TGTGCCAGCAGCTTAGTTGGGGGGGTCGAGACCCAGTACTTC
large	-	TRBV12-3/TRBV12-4	TRBJ1-1	CASEKGDGNTEAFF	TGTGCCAGCGAAAAGGGGGATGGGAACACTGAAGCTTTCTTT
many	-	TRBV5-1	TRBJ1-5	CASSLGRVRPQPQHF	TGCGCCAGCAGCTTGGGAAGGGTGAGGCCTCAGCCCCAGCATTTT
medium-sized	-	TRBV29-1	TRBJ2-2	CSVRRVDTGELFF	TGCAGCGTTCGCAGGGTGGACACCGGGGAGCTGTTTTTT
many	TRBD1	TRBV7-8	TRBJ2-2	CASSPHRIGTGATGELFF	TGTGCCAGCAGCCCTCACAGGATAGGGACAGGGGCAACCGGGGAGCTGTTTTTT
many	-	TRBV10-2	TRBJ2-3	CASSEIPRGGPDTQYF	TGCGCCAGCAGTGAGATCCCCCGCGGGGGCCCAGATACGCAGTATTTT
medium-sized	-	TRBV7-2	TRBJ1-1	CASSLGTVSRF	TGTGCCAGCAGCTTGGGGACGGTCTCACGCTTT
medium-sized	-	TRBV12-3/TRBV12-4	TRBJ1-5	CASSSRGGNQPQHF	TGTGCCAGCAGTTCTAGAGGTGGCAATCAGCCCCAGCATTTT
few	TRBD1	TRBV7-6	TRBJ2-5	CASSTGTGEETQYF	TGTGCCAGCAGTACCGGGACAGGAGAAGAGACCCAGTACTTC
medium-sized	TRBD2	TRBV6-5	TRBJ2-3	CASSPGGTDTQYF	TGTGCCAGCAGTCCGGGGGGTACAGATACGCAGTATTTT
medium-sized	-	TRBV27	TRBJ1-1	CASSLSGATKAFF	TGTGCCAGCAGTTTATCAGGGGCTACGAAAGCTTTCTTT
medium-sized	-	TRBV6-5	TRBJ2-7	CASAYGASYEQYF	TGTGCCAGCGCTTACGGGGCCTCCTACGAGCAGTACTTC
medium-sized	-	TRBV28	TRBJ1-2	CASSSPGLRHQNYGYTF	TGTGCCAGCAGTTCACCGGGGCTGAGACATCAGAACTATGGCTACACCTTC
medium-sized	TRBD2	TRBV29-1	TRBJ2-3	CSVAVTSGTDTQYF	TGCAGCGTTGCTGTGACTAGCGGCACAGATACGCAGTATTTT
medium-sized	TRBD1	TRBV12-5	TRBJ2-7	CASGQGTGTYEQYF	TGTGCTAGTGGTCAGGGGACAGGGACGTACGAGCAGTACTTC
medium-sized	-	TRBV20-1	TRBJ2-3	CSARETRSTDTQYF	TGCAGTGCTAGAGAGACTAGAAGCACAGATACGCAGTATTTT
medium-sized	-	TRBV15	TRBJ2-2	CATSMGTNTGELFF	TGTGCCACCAGCATGGGGACGAACACCGGGGAGCTGTTTTTT
many	-	TRBV29-1	TRBJ2-3	CSVEDQQGTDTQYF	TGCAGCGTTGAAGATCAACAGGGAACAGATACGCAGTATTTT
medium-sized	-	TRBV5-1	TRBJ1-6	CASSGAYNSPLHF	TGCGCCAGCAGCGGGGCTTATAATTCACCCCTCCACTTT
medium-sized	TRBD1	TRBV27	TRBJ1-2	CASSFRQGWRRGYTF	TGTGCCAGCAGCTTCCGACAGGGATGGAGAAGGGGCTACACCTTC